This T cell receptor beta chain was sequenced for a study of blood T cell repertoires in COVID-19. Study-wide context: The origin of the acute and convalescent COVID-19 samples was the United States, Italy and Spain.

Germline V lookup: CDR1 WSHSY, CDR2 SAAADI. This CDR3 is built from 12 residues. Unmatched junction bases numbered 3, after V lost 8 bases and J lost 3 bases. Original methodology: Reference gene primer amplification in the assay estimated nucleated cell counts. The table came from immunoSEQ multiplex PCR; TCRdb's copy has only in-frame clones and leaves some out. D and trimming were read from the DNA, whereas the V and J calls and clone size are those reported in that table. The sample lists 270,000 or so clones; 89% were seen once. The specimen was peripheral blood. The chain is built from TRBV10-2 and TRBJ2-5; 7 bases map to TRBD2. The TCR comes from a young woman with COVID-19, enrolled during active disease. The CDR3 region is CASVSGEETQYF. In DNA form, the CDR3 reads TGCGCCAGCGTAAGCGGGGAAGAGACCCAGTACTTC.